This T cell receptor beta chain was recovered during a study of T cells in Graves' hyperthyroidism and ophthalmopathy (dated by TCRdb to the late 2010s). About the full investigation: Peripheral blood samples were taken at the time of initial diagnosis, prior to any treatment. TCR V-J signatures able to tell the groups apart were searched for in a discovery cohort of more than 90 patients, of whom 43 had Graves' ophthalmopathy and 57 had stable Graves' hyperthyroidism. The paper reports TCR Vbeta CDR3 sequencing of fewer than 150 peripheral blood samples: under 45 ophthalmopathy, fewer than 85 hyperthyroidism and some 17 progressor patients. Prospective prediction of ophthalmopathy was tested in an independent validation cohort of fewer than 20 hyperthyroidism patients and 15 to 17 patients who later progressed to ophthalmopathy. The approximately 98 discovery patients were randomly divided into training and test sets at a 7:3 ratio. Once sampling was done, hyperthyroidism patients were given methimazole at a starting dose of 30 mg daily, whereas ophthalmopathy patients were given high-dose intravenous methylprednisolone. The study also compared thyroid tissue and blood T-cell repertoires from more than 5 Graves' hyperthyroidism patients.

What the authors observed across the whole study: A model built on a 13 V-J signature distinguished ophthalmopathy from stable hyperthyroidism, reaching roughly 88% sensitivity and under 84% specificity in cross-validation and 80%/75% in testing. Blood samples also contained most of the expanded thyroid clonotypes (frequency above 0.001), which suggests that blood repertoires may reflect thyroid immune responses. Sample size was not statistically predetermined, and blinding of investigators to group allocation was not performed. In validation, progression to ophthalmopathy was predicted by the model with nearly 71% sensitivity and 72% to 85% specificity, a median of 6.5 months before onset.

On this clonotype itself: Its binding antigen is unknown. Per-nucleotide qualities are absent, and no much larger clonotype sits a single base away.

Amplification of TCR beta CDR3 regions was carried out from RNA transcripts. For the first round of RT-PCR on the TCR CDR3, the HTBI primer set was used together with the Qiagen OneStep RT-PCR kit. A second multiplex PCR round built the libraries, followed by size selection and purification. Paired-end sequencing of the libraries was performed with 100 bp reads on an Illumina HiSeq2000. The published analysis was carried out like this. SOAPnuke was used to process the raw data, removing reads that contained adapters or uncalled bases, had a mean Phred below 15, or lacked an exact match to the constant primer or identifier. High-quality paired reads were merged with COPE v1.2.5, and unique nucleotide sequences were defined as clonotypes. Clonotypes were aligned to IMGT TRBV, TRBD and TRBJ reference segments using MiTCR v1.1. The analysis included only V-J combinations with a frequency above 0.0001, which together covered more than 99% of the repertoires. A TCS score was defined as the ratio of F50 (clonal expansion) to E x V (chaos), with BLOSUM62-based TCRdist applied between CDR3 peptides within each V-J. Welch's t-statistics and random forest reduced fewer than 600 V-J features to under 15, which were used in a naive Bayes classifier (R e1071). Through fastp at Q25 and MiXCR, TCRdb rebuilt clones from the public reads, retaining in-frame beta chains. Here each entry gathers all rows of one CDR3 protein and keeps the most common genes and DNA. What appears here as the V and J calls and clone size reflects TCRdb's work, not the paper's. This sample is represented by hundreds of thousands of distinct CDR3 sequences; roughly 20% of them were singletons. The ten largest clones represent under 40% of the sample.

In the ophthalmopathy patients, disease was moderately to severely active, with a Clinical Activity Score of 3 or more, a NOSPECS grade of 4 or more, and a duration of less than 3 months. Patients with uncontrolled infections, other autoimmune diseases, pregnancy or lactation were excluded. Clinical symptoms, serum thyroxine and TRAb, thyroid ultrasound, and orbital computed tomography formed the basis for the diagnoses. Ficoll-Paque density gradient centrifugation was used to isolate PBMCs from 8 to 10 ml of fresh peripheral blood. Trizol reagent was used to extract total RNA, and RNA quality was then checked on an Agilent 2100 Bioanalyzer. The clonotype originates from a man between 45 and 60 years old with Graves' ophthalmopathy. The source material was blood.

The DNA sequence is TGTGCCAGCAGTTACTCGGTGGGAGAGTCCTACGAGCAGTACTTC. This codes for CASSYSVGESYEQYF. Recombination linked TRBV6-5 to TRBJ2-7, with TRBD2 perhaps the D gene, on 5 matching bases. Spanning cysteine to phenylalanine, the CDR3 consists of 15 amino acids. Only CDR3 DNA is held: 45 bases, read in frame from base 1. Deletion took 0 bases off V and 1 base off J, with a span of 10 bases between the germline ends. From the germline V gene, CDR1 is MNHEY and CDR2 is SVGAGI.